This entry is about one T cell receptor (beta chain). The CDR3 runs to 12 residues. CDR1 is GTSNPN and CDR2 is SVGIG in the germline V gene (reference sequence). V lost 3 bases and J 0 bases, leaving 5 bases between the germline ends. This sample stems from a study of T-cell reconstitution after alpha-beta-depleted transplantation in children. TCRbeta library preparation incorporated unique molecular identifiers. TCRdb called the PCR reads again in MiXCR, with one record for every CDR3 protein. The sample includes more than 200,000 distinct CDR3 sequences, 9.7% of them seen just once. The source was PBMCs from the stem cell graft donor, collected from the stem cell graft. The chain has TRBV30 and TRBJ2-5; weak D call: TRBD2 (5 bases). This clonotype was sampled from a human donor who donated a stem cell graft to a child with SCID. CDR3 bases: TGTGCCTGGAGCGGGAACCAAGAGACCCAGTACTTC. This sequence encodes CAWSGNQETQYF.